The source of this TCR beta chain is a study of T cell responses to AZD1222 COVID-19 vaccine. Study-level findings and limits: Spike-wide vaccine-associated CD4 TCRs dominated at 160-218 and 743-854. Compared with day 0, the breadth and depth of the Spike-specific TCR repertoire rose significantly after two doses of AZD1222.

CDR3 length: 16 residues. Germline assignment: CDR1 SNHLY and CDR2 FYNNEI. Trimming at V came to 0 bases and at J to 3 bases, leaving 8 bases not matched to a gene. Clones were read by immunoSEQ multiplex PCR, and TCRdb kept only the in-frame ones, dropping some. Counted here are 130,000 to 150,000 clones, approximately 86% occurring once; the ten biggest clones make up approximately 4.7%. A remark on this clone: Its antigen remains unidentified.

Doses given second, at about 4 or about 12 weeks, were pooled. The sequence came from an adult who received the AZD1222 COVID-19 vaccine. V and J are TRBV2 and TRBJ2-7, with 7 positions matching TRBD2. The starting material was peripheral blood, obtained 28 days after the second AZD1222 dose. The CDR3 DNA follows: TGTGCCAGCAGTGAAGCGGGTCGGGGGGTTATCTACGAGCAGTACTTC. Its translation is CASSEAGRGVIYEQYF. The variable domain in full, completed from reference TRBV2 and TRBJ2-7, reads EPEVTQTPSHQVTQMGQEVILRCVPISNHLYFYWYRQILGQKVEFLVSFYNNEISEKSEIFDDQFSVERPDGSNFTLKIRSTKLEDSAMYFCASSEAGRGVIYEQYFGPGTRLTVT.